The 25 T cell receptor beta chains given below trace back to one sample, sequenced in a study of blood T cell repertoires in COVID-19. The table came from immunoSEQ multiplex PCR; TCRdb's copy has only in-frame clones and leaves some out. Counted here are more than 150,000 clones, roughly 86% occurring once; the ten biggest clones make up approximately 0.62%. The sequenced sample consisted of peripheral blood. The receptors derive from a man in his 60s with COVID-19, enrolled during active disease.

The chain has TRBV29-1 and TRBJ2-7; D not certain. The germline gives CDR1 SQVTM, CDR2 ANQGSEA. The CDR3 sequence is 11 residues long. V lost 4 bases to trimming and J lost 2 bases, with 6 bases between them. CDR3 sequence: CSVGGPYEQYF. CDR3 DNA: TGCAGCGTTGGAGGTCCCTACGAGCAGTACTTC.

V is TRBV3-1 (or the pseudogene TRBV3-2) and J is TRBJ2-2, with 12 positions matching TRBD2. The CDR3 is 14 amino acids. The junction had 1 base not matched to a gene; V was cut back by 4 bases and J by 7 bases. The germline V gene encodes CDR1 LGHDT and CDR2 YNNKEL (reference sequence). DNA of the CDR3: TGTGCCAGCAGCCTGGGACTAGCGGGCGGGGAGCTGTTTTTT. Translation gives CASSLGLAGGELFF.

The chain combines TRBV5-5 with TRBJ2-5; TRBD2 agrees at 11 bases. Per germline, CDR1 SGHKS and CDR2 YYEKEE (reference sequence). The ends lost 1 base at V and 4 bases at J; junction bases unmatched: 3. CDR3 size: 15 residues. The CDR3 coding sequence is TGTGCCAGCAGCTTGTGGCTAGCGGGAGGAGAGACCCAGTACTTC. Its protein is CASSLWLAGGETQYF.

V is TRBV5-1 and J is TRBJ2-5; tentative D call: TRBD1 (5 bases). The germline V gene encodes CDR1 SGHRS and CDR2 YFSETQ. The ends were cut back, 2 bases at V and 4 bases at J, with 21 bases in the middle. This CDR3 spans 17 amino acids. The CDR3 loop reads CASSLDQGVVFRETQYF. CDR3 coding DNA: TGCGCCAGCAGCTTAGACCAGGGTGTAGTTTTTAGAGAGACCCAGTACTTC.

V and J are TRBV15 and TRBJ2-2, with D perhaps matching TRBD2 (6 bases). Germline-derived CDR1 and CDR2 are LNHNV and YYDKDF (reference sequence). Trimming removed 4 bases from V and 4 bases from J, with 10 bases in between. This CDR3 has 14 residues. The CDR3 reads CATSTGGRTGELFF. CDR3 in DNA: TGTGCCACCAGCACCGGGGGTCGCACCGGGGAGCTGTTTTTT.

V gene TRBV7-6 combines with J gene TRBJ2-7, with D perhaps matching TRBD1 (5 bases). Germline V lookup: CDR1 SGHVS, CDR2 FNYEAQ. This CDR3 region has 14 residues. Deletions cut 1 base from V and 6 bases from J, with 13 bases between. The CDR3 sequence is CASSLGGQGFEQYF. CDR3 nucleotide sequence: TGTGCCAGCAGCTTAGGAGGCCAGGGCTTCGAGCAGTACTTC.

The table lists this clone with a count of one. V is TRBV30 and J is TRBJ2-7; no reliable D call. Between the trimmed V and J ends, which lost 1 base and 3 bases, there was a span of 4 bases. CDR3 length equals 11 residues. Per germline, CDR1 GTSNPN and CDR2 SVGIG (reference sequence). CDR3 loop: CAWSGIYEQYF. The CDR3 nucleotides are TGTGCCTGGAGTGGTATCTACGAGCAGTACTTC.

CDR3 DNA sequence: TGTGCCAGTGCCGCGGTTTCGTCTCTGTTCTTC. Protein product: CASAAVSSLFF. The rearrangement joins TRBV19 to TRBJ2-1; unclear D gene. In germline, CDR1 is LNHDA, CDR2 SQIVND (reference sequence). V shed 8 bases and J shed 15 bases, with 17 bases lying between them. The CDR3 covers 11 residues.

In DNA form, the CDR3 reads TGTGCCAGCAAAAGCGGGGCCGACTCCTACGAGCAGTACTTC. It yields the protein CASKSGADSYEQYF. The chain couples TRBV6-6 to TRBJ2-7, with 7 bases fitting TRBD2. CDR3 size: 14 residues. Germline V lookup: CDR1 MNHNY, CDR2 SVGAGI (reference sequence). Losses at the gene ends were 7 bases for V and 0 bases for J; bases not matched to a gene: 6.

V usage is TRBV5-4 and J usage is TRBJ1-1, with 7 bases identical to TRBD1. This CDR3 spans 15 amino acids. The junction had 15 bases not matched to a gene; V was cut back by 3 bases and J by 10 bases. Germline values: CDR1 SGHNT, CDR2 YYREEE (reference sequence). CDR3 residues: CASSSSTRGAAGAFF. For the CDR3, the DNA is TGTGCCAGCAGCTCAAGCACCAGGGGGGCTGCGGGAGCTTTCTTT.

This clone was seen once. V usage is TRBV7-3 and J usage is TRBJ2-7; possible D gene TRBD2, 6 bases. CDR1 SGHTA and CDR2 FQGTGA come from the germline V gene. The CDR3 has 14 amino acids. V was clipped by 5 bases and J by 5 bases, with 16 bases between them. CDR3: CASSLGGHGNEQYF. The DNA of the CDR3 is TGTGCCAGCAGCCTGGGAGGCCACGGGAACGAGCAGTACTTC.

The V call is TRBV19, the J call TRBJ1-1, with 7 bases lining up with TRBD1. The junction had 9 bases not matched to a gene; V was cut back by 4 bases and J by 10 bases. Germline CDR1 and CDR2: LNHDA and SQIVND (reference sequence). The CDR3 is 13 residues long. The CDR3 loop reads CASSTNPGGLAFF. For the CDR3, the DNA is TGTGCCAGTAGTACGAATCCAGGGGGGTTAGCTTTCTTT. Together with reference TRBV19 and TRBJ1-1, the CDR3 gives the full variable domain: DGGITQSPKYLFRKEGQNVTLSCEQNLNHDAMYWYRQDPGQGLRLIYYSQIVNDFQKGDIAEGYSVSREKKESFPLTVTSAQKNPTAFYLCASSTNPGGLAFFGQGTRLTVV.

This CDR3 reads CSVGGQGALNTEAFF. The CDR3 DNA reads as TGCAGCGTCGGCGGACAGGGGGCTTTAAACACTGAAGCTTTCTTT. The V call is TRBV29-1, the J call TRBJ1-1; TRBD1 matches at 11 bases. CDR3 length: 15 amino acids. CDR1 and CDR2 from the germline V gene are SQVTM and ANQGSEA. V lost 6 bases to trimming and J lost 2 bases; unmatched junction nucleotides: 8. Supplemented by reference TRBV29-1 and TRBJ1-1, the full variable domain reads SAVISQKPSRDICQRGTSLTIQCQVDSQVTMMFWYRQQPGQSLTLIATANQGSEATYESGFVIDKFPISRPNLTFSTLTVSNMSPEDSSIYLCSVGGQGALNTEAFFGQGTRLTVV.

V gene TRBV6-1 combines with J gene TRBJ1-6; the D gene is possibly TRBD1 (5 bases). Germline loops: CDR1 MNHNS, CDR2 SASEGT. The CDR3 is 15 amino acids. V lost 2 bases to trimming and J lost 9 bases, with 14 bases between them. Here the CDR3 DNA reads TGTGCCAGCAGTGAAACATCAGGGTCCGGTTCACCCCTCCACTTT. Translating gives CASSETSGSGSPLHF.

The chain is built from TRBV19 and TRBJ2-5; TRBD2 matches at 7 bases. Germline CDR1 and CDR2: LNHDA and SQIVND (reference sequence). This CDR3 region has 16 residues. V trimming: 1 base; J trimming: 1 base; junction bases outside the gene matches: 6. The CDR3 is CASSIGTAGLQETQYF. In DNA, the CDR3 is TGTGCCAGTAGTATAGGCACAGCGGGGCTCCAAGAGACCCAGTACTTC.

The genes are TRBV29-1 and TRBJ1-1; D unclear. The CDR3 is 12 amino acids. Germline lookup yields CDR1 SQVTM and CDR2 ANQGSEA. Between the trimmed V and J ends, which lost 7 bases and 8 bases, there was a span of 17 bases. The CDR3 coding sequence is TGCAGCGGAGGAAGGTCGAACTCCGAAGCTTTCTTT. This encodes CSGGRSNSEAFF.

The V gene is TRBV19, the J gene TRBJ2-6; TRBD1 aligns across 8 bases. V lost 4 bases, J lost 4 bases, and 9 bases stayed unmatched. Per germline, CDR1 LNHDA and CDR2 SQIVND (reference sequence). CDR3 length equals 17 residues. The CDR3 nucleotides read TGTGCCAGTAGTACCCAGACAGGGGCGGGAGGGGCCAACGTCCTGACTTTC. Protein product: CASSTQTGAGGANVLTF.

This clone has just a few counts. The CDR3 DNA sequence: TGTGCCAGTAGTAACCCTAAGGGGGCAACCTACGAGCAGTACTTC. Its translation: CASSNPKGATYEQYF. The chain couples TRBV19 to TRBJ2-7, with 7 bases lining up with TRBD1. The CDR3 consists of 15 residues. Germline CDR1 is LNHDA and CDR2 is SQIVND (reference sequence). V lost 4 bases to trimming and J lost 2 bases; unmatched junction nucleotides: 8. The full variable domain, completed using reference TRBV19 and TRBJ2-7, is DGGITQSPKYLFRKEGQNVTLSCEQNLNHDAMYWYRQDPGQGLRLIYYSQIVNDFQKGDIAEGYSVSREKKESFPLTVTSAQKNPTAFYLCASSNPKGATYEQYFGPGTRLTVT.

This chain connects TRBV28 to TRBJ1-2, with D possibly being TRBD1 (6 bases). The germline gives CDR1 MDHEN, CDR2 SYDVKM. V shed 8 bases and J shed 13 bases, with 20 bases lying between them. The CDR3 loop spans 12 amino acids. The CDR3 DNA reads TGTGCCAGCCAGTCGGTAGGGACAAGTGGCACCTTC. This gives the protein CASQSVGTSGTF.

V and J are TRBV7-9 and TRBJ1-4, with a weak D call TRBD1 (5 bases). Germline assignment: CDR1 SEHNR and CDR2 FQNEAQ (reference sequence). Trimming removed 5 bases from V and 2 bases from J, with 15 bases in between. The CDR3 is made up of 16 amino acids. CDR3 DNA: TGTGCCAGCAGCCTAAGCCCGACAGCTACTAATGAAAAACTGTTTTTT. Its translation: CASSLSPTATNEKLFF.

The J gene is TRBJ2-7, the V gene TRBV19, with a weak D call TRBD2 (5 bases). With 2 bases removed from V and 6 bases from J, the gap between germline ends came to 20 bases. In germline, CDR1 is LNHDA, CDR2 SQIVND (reference sequence). The CDR3 has 16 amino acids. CDR3 region: CASSITAGPGGFEQYF. CDR3 DNA: TGTGCCAGTAGTATAACGGCGGGCCCCGGCGGTTTCGAGCAGTACTTC.

Turning to this clone: One end of the junction varies from germline; a read error may be responsible. This chain joins TRBV11-1 and TRBJ1-4; no definite D call. Germline CDR1 is SGHAT and CDR2 is FQDESV (reference sequence). CDR3 length equals 15 residues. CDR3 nucleotide sequence: TGTGCCAGCAGCCTAGCCCTCGGAGCTAATGAAAAACTGTTTTTT. Residues: CASSLALGANEKLFF.

This chain joins TRBV19 and TRBJ1-5, with 10 bases lining up with TRBD1. The ends lost 5 bases at V and 6 bases at J; junction bases unmatched: 7. Per the germline V gene, CDR1 is LNHDA and CDR2 is SQIVND (reference sequence). This CDR3 contains 15 residues. The CDR3 loop reads CASSRRTGGSQPQHF. Written as DNA, the CDR3 is TGTGCCAGTAGTCGCCGGACAGGGGGGAGTCAGCCCCAGCATTTT.

The rearrangement links TRBV12-5 to TRBJ1-1, with 8 bases matching TRBD1. Trimming cost V 9 bases and J 4 bases; bases outside gene matches: 7. Per germline, CDR1 LGHNT and CDR2 FRNRAP. The CDR3 runs 13 residues. The CDR3 DNA follows: TGTGCTAGCCAGGGGGCTTCGGTCACTGAAGCTTTCTTT. Translated, it gives CASQGASVTEAFF.

V is TRBV27 and J is TRBJ1-4; 9 nucleotides align to TRBD1. The CDR3 length is 14 residues. Unmatched junction bases numbered 7, after V lost 5 bases and J lost 9 bases. Germline CDR1 reads MNHEY; CDR2 reads SMNVEV (reference sequence). CDR3 sequence reads: CASSTTGGVKKLFF. CDR3 DNA: TGTGCCAGCAGTACCACAGGGGGCGTGAAAAAACTGTTTTTT.